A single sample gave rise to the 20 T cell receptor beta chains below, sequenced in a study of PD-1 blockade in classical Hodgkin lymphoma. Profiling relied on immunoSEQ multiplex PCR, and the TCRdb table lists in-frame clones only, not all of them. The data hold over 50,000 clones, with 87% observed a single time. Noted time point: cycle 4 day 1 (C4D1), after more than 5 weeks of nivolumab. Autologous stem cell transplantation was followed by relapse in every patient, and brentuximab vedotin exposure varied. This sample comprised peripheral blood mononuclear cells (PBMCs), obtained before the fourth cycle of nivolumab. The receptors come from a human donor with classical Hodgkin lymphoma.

CDR3: CASSLDRGGEAFF. CDR3 nucleotides: TGCGCCAGCAGCTTAGACAGGGGTGGTGAAGCTTTCTTT. The rearrangement joins TRBV5-1 to TRBJ1-1; TRBD1 matches 8 bases. Germline assignment: CDR1 SGHRS and CDR2 YFSETQ. V gave up 2 bases and J gave up 7 bases; unmatched junction bases: 4. The CDR3 loop spans 13 amino acids. The entire variable domain, with the rest obtained from reference TRBV5-1 and TRBJ1-1, is as follows: KAGVTQTPRYLIKTRGQQVTLSCSPISGHRSVSWYQQTPGQGLQFLFEYFSETQRNKGNFPGRFSGRQFSNSRSEMNVSTLELGDSALYLCASSLDRGGEAFFGQGTRLTVV.

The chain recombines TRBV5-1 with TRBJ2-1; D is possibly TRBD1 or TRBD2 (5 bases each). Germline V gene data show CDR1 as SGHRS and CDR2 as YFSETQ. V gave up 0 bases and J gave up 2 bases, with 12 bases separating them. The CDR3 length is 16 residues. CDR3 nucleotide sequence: TGCGCCAGCAGCTTGGGGTCCAGGGACCCCTACAATGAGCAGTTCTTC. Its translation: CASSLGSRDPYNEQFF.

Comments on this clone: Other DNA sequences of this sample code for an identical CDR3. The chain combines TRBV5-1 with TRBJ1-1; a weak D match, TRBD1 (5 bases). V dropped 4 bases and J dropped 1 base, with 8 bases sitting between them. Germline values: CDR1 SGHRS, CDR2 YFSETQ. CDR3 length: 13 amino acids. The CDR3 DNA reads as TGCGCCAGCAGCCTTACAGGGAACACTGAAGCTTTCTTT. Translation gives CASSLTGNTEAFF.

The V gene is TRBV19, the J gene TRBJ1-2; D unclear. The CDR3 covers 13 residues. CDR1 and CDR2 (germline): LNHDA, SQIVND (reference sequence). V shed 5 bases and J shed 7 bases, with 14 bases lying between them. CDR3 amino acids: CASSPEIGIGYTF. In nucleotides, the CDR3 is TGTGCCAGTAGTCCGGAAATCGGCATTGGCTACACCTTC.

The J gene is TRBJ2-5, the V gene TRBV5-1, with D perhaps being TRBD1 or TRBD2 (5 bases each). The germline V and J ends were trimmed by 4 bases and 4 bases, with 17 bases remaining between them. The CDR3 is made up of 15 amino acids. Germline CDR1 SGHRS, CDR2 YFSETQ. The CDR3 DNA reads TGCGCCAGCAGCCCCCTGGGGACCGCAGGAGAGACCCAGTACTTC. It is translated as CASSPLGTAGETQYF.

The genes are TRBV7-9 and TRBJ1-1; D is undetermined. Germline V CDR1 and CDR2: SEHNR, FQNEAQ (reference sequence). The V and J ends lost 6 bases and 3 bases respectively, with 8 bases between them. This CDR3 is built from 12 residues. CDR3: CASRPRDTEAFF. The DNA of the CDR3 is TGTGCCAGCAGACCCCGGGACACTGAAGCTTTCTTT.

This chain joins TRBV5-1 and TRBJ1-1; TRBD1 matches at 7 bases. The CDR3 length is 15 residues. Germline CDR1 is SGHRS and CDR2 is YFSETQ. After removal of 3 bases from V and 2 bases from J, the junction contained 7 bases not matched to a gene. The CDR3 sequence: CASSSRTGGNTEAFF. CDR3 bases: TGCGCCAGCAGCTCCAGGACAGGCGGCAACACTGAAGCTTTCTTT.

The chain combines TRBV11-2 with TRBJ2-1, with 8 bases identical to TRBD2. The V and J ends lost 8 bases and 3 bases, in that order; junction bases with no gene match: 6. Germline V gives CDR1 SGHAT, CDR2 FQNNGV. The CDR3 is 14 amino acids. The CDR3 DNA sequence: TGTGCCAGCCTAGAGCGGGGGAACTACAATGAGCAGTTCTTC. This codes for CASLERGNYNEQFF.

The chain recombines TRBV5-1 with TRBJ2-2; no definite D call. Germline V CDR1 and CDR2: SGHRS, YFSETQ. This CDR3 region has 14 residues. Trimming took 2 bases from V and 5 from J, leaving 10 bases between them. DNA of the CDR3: TGCGCCAGCAGCTTAGGCGAACCTACCGGGGAGCTGTTTTTT. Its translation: CASSLGEPTGELFF. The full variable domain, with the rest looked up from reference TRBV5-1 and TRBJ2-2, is KAGVTQTPRYLIKTRGQQVTLSCSPISGHRSVSWYQQTPGQGLQFLFEYFSETQRNKGNFPGRFSGRQFSNSRSEMNVSTLELGDSALYLCASSLGEPTGELFFGEGSRLTVL.

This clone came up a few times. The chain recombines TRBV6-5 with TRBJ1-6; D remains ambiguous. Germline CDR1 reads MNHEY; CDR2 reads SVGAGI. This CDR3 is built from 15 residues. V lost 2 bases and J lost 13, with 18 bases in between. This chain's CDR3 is CASSYRTDLGYPLHF. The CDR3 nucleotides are TGTGCCAGCAGTTACCGGACCGACCTAGGGTATCCCCTCCACTTT.

The CDR3 coding sequence is TGTGCCAGCAGCACCCGGACGGCAAGTCAGCCCCAGCATTTT. This translates into CASSTRTASQPQHF. This chain uses TRBV7-2 with TRBJ1-5; D unclear. The CDR3 contains 14 residues. The germline V gene has CDR1 SGHTA and CDR2 FQGNSA. The germline V and J ends were trimmed by 5 bases and 6 bases, with 14 bases remaining between them.

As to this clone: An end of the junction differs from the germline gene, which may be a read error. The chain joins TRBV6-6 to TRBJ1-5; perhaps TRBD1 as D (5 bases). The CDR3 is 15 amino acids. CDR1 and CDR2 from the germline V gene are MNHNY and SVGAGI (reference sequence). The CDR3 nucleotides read TGTGCCTGCAGGTGGACCCCCGGAGGGGATCAGCCCCAGCATTTT. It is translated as CACRWTPGGDQPQHF.

The CDR3 spells CASSGGTGTPTTGNTIYF. The CDR3 coding sequence is TGTGCCAGCAGCGGCGGGACAGGTACCCCTACCACTGGAAACACCATATATTTT. The chain joins TRBV2 to TRBJ1-3; 8 bases are shared with TRBD1. The CDR3 spans 18 residues. Looked up from germline, CDR1 is SNHLY and CDR2 is FYNNEI. J was trimmed by 2 bases and V by 6 bases; bases with no gene match: 15.

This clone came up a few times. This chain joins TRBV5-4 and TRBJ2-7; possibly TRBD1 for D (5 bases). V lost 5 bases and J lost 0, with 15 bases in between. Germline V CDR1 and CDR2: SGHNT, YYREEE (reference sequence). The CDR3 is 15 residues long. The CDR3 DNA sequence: TGTGCCAGCAGATCAGACCCCGACAGCTCCTACGAGCAGTACTTC. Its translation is CASRSDPDSSYEQYF.

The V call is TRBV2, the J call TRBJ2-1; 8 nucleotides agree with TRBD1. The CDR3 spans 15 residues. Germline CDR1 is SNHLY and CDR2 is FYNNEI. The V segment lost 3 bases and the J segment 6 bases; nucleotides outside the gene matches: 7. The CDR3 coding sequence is TGTGCCAGCAGTGATTCAGGGGGCCTCATCAATGAGCAGTTCTTC. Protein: CASSDSGGLINEQFF.

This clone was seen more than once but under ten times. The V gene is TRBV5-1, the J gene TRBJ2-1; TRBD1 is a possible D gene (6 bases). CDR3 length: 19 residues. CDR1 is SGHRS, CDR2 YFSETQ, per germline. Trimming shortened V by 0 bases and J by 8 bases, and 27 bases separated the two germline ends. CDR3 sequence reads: CASSLGLGGVGLVYDEQFF. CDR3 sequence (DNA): TGCGCCAGCAGCTTGGGTCTAGGGGGTGTCGGCCTTGTCTATGATGAGCAGTTCTTC.

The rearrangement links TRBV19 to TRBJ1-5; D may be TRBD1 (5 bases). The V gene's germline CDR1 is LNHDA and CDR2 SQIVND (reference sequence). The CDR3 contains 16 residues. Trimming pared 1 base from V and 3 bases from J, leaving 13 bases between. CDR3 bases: TGTGCCAGTAGTATAGTGGGGGTCGGTCTCAATCAGCCCCAGCATTTT. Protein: CASSIVGVGLNQPQHF.

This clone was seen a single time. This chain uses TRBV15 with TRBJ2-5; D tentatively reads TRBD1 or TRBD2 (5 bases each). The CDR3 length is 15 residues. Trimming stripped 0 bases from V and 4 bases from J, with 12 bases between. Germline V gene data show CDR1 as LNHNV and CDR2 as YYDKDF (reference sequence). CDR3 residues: CATSRDQSRGETQYF. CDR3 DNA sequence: TGTGCCACCAGCAGAGATCAGTCGAGGGGAGAGACCCAGTACTTC. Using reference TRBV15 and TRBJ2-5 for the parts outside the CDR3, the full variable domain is DAMVIQNPRYQVTQFGKPVTLSCSQTLNHNVMYWYQQKSSQAPKLLFHYYDKDFNNEADTPDNFQSRRPNTSFCFLDIRSPGLGDTAMYLCATSRDQSRGETQYFGPGTRLLVL.

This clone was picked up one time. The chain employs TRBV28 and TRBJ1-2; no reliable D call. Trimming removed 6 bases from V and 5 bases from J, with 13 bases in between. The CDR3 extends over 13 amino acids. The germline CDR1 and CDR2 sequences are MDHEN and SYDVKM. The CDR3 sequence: CASSLSRGYGYTF. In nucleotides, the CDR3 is TGTGCCAGCAGCTTAAGTCGGGGTTATGGCTACACCTTC.

The CDR3 is CASSSSPGQFYEQYF. DNA of the CDR3: TGTGCCAGCAGTTCCAGCCCGGGACAGTTCTACGAGCAGTACTTC. This rearrangement joins TRBV27 to TRBJ2-7; 7 nucleotides match TRBD1. The junction had 9 bases not matched to a gene; V was cut back by 4 bases and J by 3 bases. Looked up from germline, CDR1 is MNHEY and CDR2 is SMNVEV (reference sequence). This CDR3 spans 15 amino acids.